This TCR beta chain is from a study of blood T cell repertoires in COVID-19. Overall study: The origin of the acute and convalescent COVID-19 samples was the United States, Italy and Spain. From T cells, B-cell-depleted T cells, or PBMCs came the material, which was cDNA or gDNA.

Authors' analysis steps: Reference gene primer amplification yielded estimated nucleated cell counts. Here immunoSEQ multiplex PCR was the method, and the copy in TCRdb shows in-frame clones only, minus some. V, J and clone size are taken as reported in that table, and D and trimming were inferred from the DNA itself. The sample includes about 150,000 clones, 75% to 90% of them seen just once. In germline, CDR1 is SEHNR, CDR2 FQNEAQ (reference sequence). The CDR3 spans 13 residues. V was cut by 6 bases and J by 7 bases, with 13 bases left in between. The gene calls are TRBV7-9 and TRBJ1-5; no clear D gene. Specimen: peripheral blood. This TCR came from a woman aged 55-70 years with active COVID-19. The CDR3 loop is CASRIPCQQPQHF. The CDR3, as DNA: TGTGCCAGCAGAATTCCCTGTCAGCAGCCCCAGCATTTT. The variable domain in full, completed from reference TRBV7-9 and TRBJ1-5, reads DTGVSQNPRHKITKRGQNVTFRCDPISEHNRLYWYRQTLGQGPEFLTYFQNEAQLEKSRLLSDRFSAERPKGSFSTLEIQRTEQGDSAMYLCASRIPCQQPQHFGDGTRLSIL.